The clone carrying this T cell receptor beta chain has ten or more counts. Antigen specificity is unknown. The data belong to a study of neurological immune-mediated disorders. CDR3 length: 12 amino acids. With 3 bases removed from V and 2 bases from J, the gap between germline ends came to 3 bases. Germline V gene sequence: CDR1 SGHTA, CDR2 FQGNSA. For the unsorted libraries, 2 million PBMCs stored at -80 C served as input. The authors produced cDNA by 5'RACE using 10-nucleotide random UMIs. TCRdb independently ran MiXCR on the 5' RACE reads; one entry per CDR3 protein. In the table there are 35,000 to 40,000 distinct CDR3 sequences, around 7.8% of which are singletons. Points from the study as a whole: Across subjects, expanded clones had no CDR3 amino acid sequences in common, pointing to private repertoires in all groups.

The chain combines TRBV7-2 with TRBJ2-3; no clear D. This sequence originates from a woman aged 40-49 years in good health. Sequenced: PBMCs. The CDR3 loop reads CASSFVTDTQYF. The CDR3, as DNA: TGTGCCAGCAGCTTTGTCACAGATACGCAGTATTTT. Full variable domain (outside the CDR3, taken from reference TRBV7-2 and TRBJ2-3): GAGVSQSPSNKVTEKGKDVELRCDPISGHTALYWYRQSLGQGLEFLIYFQGNSAPDKSGLPSDRFSAERTGGSVSTLTIQRTQQEDSAVYLCASSFVTDTQYFGPGTRLTVL.